Sequencing of this T cell receptor (beta chain) was carried out in a study of T cell responses to AZD1222 COVID-19 vaccine. Overall study results and limits: The donor group comprised mostly white British people and more females; the analysis possibly underestimated clonal diversity. Every sample of the repertoires postdated the peak T cell response. A reported finding is that nearly half of spike-specific TCRs target unmutated variant regions.

Second-dose timings of about 4 or about 12 weeks were pooled. The table came from immunoSEQ multiplex PCR; TCRdb's copy has only in-frame clones and leaves some out. The sample yields roughly 150,000 clones, 80% to 95% seen once. A word on this clone: What it binds is unknown.

The CDR3 consists of 16 residues. The germline CDR1 and CDR2 sequences are LNHDA and SQIVND (reference sequence). Trimming took off 5 bases at V and 0 bases at J, with 13 bases between the two ends. Sample: peripheral blood, taken 28 days after the second AZD1222 dose. This clonotype originated in an adult who received the AZD1222 COVID-19 vaccine. V and J are TRBV19 and TRBJ2-2; D is undetermined. CDR3 amino acids: CASSESDAANTGELFF. In nucleotides, the CDR3 is TGTGCCAGTAGTGAGTCAGACGCCGCGAACACCGGGGAGCTGTTTTTT.